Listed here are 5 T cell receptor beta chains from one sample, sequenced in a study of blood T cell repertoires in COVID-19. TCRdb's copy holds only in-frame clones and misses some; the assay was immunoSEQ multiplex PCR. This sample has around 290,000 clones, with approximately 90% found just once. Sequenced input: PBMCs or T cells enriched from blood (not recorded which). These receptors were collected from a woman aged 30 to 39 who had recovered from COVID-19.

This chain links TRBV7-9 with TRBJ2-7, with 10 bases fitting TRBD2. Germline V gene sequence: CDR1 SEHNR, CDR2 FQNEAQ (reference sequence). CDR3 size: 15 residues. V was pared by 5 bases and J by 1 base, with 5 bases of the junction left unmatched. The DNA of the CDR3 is TGTGCCAGCAGCCACATAGCGGGAGGATCCTACGAGCAGTACTTC. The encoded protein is CASSHIAGGSYEQYF.

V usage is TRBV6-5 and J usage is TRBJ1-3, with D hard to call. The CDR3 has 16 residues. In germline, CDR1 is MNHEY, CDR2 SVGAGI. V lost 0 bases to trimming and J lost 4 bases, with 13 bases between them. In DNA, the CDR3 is TGTGCCAGCAGTTACTCCGTCCCTAGCTCCGGAAACACCATATATTTT. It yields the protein CASSYSVPSSGNTIYF.

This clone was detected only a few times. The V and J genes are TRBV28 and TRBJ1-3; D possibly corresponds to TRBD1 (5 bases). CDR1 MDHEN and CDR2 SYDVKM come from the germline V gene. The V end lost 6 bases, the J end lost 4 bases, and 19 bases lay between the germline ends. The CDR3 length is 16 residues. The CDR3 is CASSLLSDTRGNTIYF. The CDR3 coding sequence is TGTGCCAGCAGCCTATTATCGGACACACGAGGAAACACCATATATTTT.

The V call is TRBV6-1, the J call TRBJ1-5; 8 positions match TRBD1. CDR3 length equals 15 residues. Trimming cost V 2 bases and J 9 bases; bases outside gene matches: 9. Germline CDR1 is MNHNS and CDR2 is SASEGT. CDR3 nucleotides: TGTGCCAGCAGTGAAATATATACAGGGGGTCTGCCCCAGCATTTT. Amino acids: CASSEIYTGGLPQHF.

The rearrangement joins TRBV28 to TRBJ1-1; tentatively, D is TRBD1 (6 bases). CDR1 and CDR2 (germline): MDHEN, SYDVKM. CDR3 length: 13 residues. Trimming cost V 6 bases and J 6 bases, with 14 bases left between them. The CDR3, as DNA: TGTGCCAGCAGCCCCCCCGACAGGTCTGAAGCTTTCTTT. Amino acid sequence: CASSPPDRSEAFF.